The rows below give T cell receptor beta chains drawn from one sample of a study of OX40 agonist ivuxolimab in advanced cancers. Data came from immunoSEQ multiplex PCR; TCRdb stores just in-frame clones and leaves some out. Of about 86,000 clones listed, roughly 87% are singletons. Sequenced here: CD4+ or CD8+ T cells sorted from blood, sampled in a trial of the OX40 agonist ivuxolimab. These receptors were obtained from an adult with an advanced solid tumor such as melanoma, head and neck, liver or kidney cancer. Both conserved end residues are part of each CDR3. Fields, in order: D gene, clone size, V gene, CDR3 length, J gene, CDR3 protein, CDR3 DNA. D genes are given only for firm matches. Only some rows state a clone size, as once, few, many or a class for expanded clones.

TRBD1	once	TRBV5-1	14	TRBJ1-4	CASSLTGGDEKLFF	TGCGCCAGCAGCCTGACAGGGGGAGACGAAAAACTGTTTTTT
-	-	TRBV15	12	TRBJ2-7	CATSRGGFEQYF	TGTGCCACCAGCAGAGGAGGATTCGAGCAGTACTTC
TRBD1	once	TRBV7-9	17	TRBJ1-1	CASSLALGGGANTEAFF	TGTGCCAGCAGCTTAGCTTTAGGAGGGGGCGCAAACACTGAAGCTTTCTTT
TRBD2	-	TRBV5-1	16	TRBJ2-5	CASSLGTSGHQETQYF	TGCGCCAGCAGCCTAGGGACTAGCGGACACCAAGAGACCCAGTACTTC
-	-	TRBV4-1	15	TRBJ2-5	CASSKGAEYQETQYF	TGCGCCAGCAGTAAGGGAGCGGAATACCAAGAGACCCAGTACTTC
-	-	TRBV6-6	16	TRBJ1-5	CASISLGGKGSQPQHF	TGTGCCAGCATTTCGTTGGGGGGTAAGGGAAGTCAGCCCCAGCATTTT
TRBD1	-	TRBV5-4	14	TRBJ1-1	CASSLGGGDTEAFF	TGTGCCAGCAGCTTAGGGGGCGGAGACACTGAAGCTTTCTTT
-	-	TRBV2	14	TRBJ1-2	CASSELERTDGYTF	TGTGCCAGCAGTGAATTGGAGAGGACTGATGGCTACACCTTC
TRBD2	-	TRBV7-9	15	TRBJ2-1	CASRLAGGVGNEQFF	TGTGCCAGCAGATTAGCGGGAGGGGTCGGCAATGAGCAGTTCTTC
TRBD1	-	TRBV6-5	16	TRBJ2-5	CASSYSPGQGKETQYF	TGTGCCAGCAGTTATTCGCCGGGACAGGGGAAGGAGACCCAGTACTTC
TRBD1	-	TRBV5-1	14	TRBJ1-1	CASSSQGQYTEAFF	TGCGCCAGCAGTTCACAGGGGCAGTACACTGAAGCTTTCTTT
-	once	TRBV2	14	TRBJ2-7	CASSVETLPYEQYF	TGTGCCAGCAGTGTGGAGACTCTCCCCTACGAGCAGTACTTC
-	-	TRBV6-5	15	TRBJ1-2	CASSSYRRDFYGYTF	TGTGCCAGCAGTTCCTACAGACGGGACTTCTATGGCTACACCTTC
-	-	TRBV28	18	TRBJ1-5	CASSFRTVRVGKNQPQHF	TGTGCCAGCAGTTTTAGGACAGTACGGGTGGGGAAAAATCAGCCCCAGCATTTT
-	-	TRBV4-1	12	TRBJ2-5	CASSHLWETQYF	TGCGCCAGCAGCCACCTGTGGGAGACCCAGTACTTC
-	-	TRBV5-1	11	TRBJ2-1	CASSLAEAQFF	TGCGCCAGCAGCTTGGCGGAGGCACAGTTCTTC
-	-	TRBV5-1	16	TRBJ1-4	CASSLDPGSTNEKLFF	TGCGCCAGCAGCTTGGATCCGGGCTCAACTAATGAAAAACTGTTTTTT
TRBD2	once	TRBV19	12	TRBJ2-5	CASRASGETQYF	TGTGCCAGTCGGGCTAGCGGAGAGACCCAGTACTTC
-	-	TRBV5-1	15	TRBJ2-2	CASTRNGGSTGELFF	TGCGCCAGCACACGGAACGGAGGGAGCACCGGGGAGCTGTTTTTT
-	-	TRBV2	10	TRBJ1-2	CASAGAGYTF	TGTGCCAGCGCCGGGGCTGGCTACACCTTC
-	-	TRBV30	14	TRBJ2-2	CAWRTGGGSGELFF	TGTGCCTGGAGAACCGGTGGGGGGAGCGGGGAGCTGTTTTTT
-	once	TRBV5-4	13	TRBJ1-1	CASSYVGGPEAFF	TGTGCCAGCAGCTACGTAGGGGGGCCTGAAGCTTTCTTT
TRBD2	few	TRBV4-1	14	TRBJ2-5	CASSRLAGVETQYF	TGCGCCAGCAGCCGACTAGCGGGAGTAGAGACCCAGTACTTC
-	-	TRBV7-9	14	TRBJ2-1	CASSTDGRGGEQFF	TGTGCCAGCAGCACCGACGGGCGGGGAGGAGAGCAGTTCTTC
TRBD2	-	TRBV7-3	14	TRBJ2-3	CASSQGTSSDTQYF	TGTGCCAGCAGCCAAGGGACTAGTTCAGATACGCAGTATTTT
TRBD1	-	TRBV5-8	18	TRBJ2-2	CASSSEAETGYYTGELFF	TGTGCCAGCAGCTCGGAAGCTGAGACAGGGTATTACACCGGGGAGCTGTTTTTT
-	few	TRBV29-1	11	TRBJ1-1	CSVERTVEAFF	TGCAGCGTTGAAAGGACAGTTGAAGCTTTCTTT
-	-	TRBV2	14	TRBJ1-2	CASSVSGRGIGYTF	TGTGCCAGCAGTGTATCAGGCAGGGGAATTGGCTACACCTTC
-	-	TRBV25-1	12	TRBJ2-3	CASGGAADTQYF	TGTGCCAGCGGGGGGGCAGCAGATACGCAGTATTTT
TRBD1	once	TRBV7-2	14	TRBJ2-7	CASSPRQGGVEQYF	TGTGCCAGCAGCCCTAGACAGGGGGGGGTGGAGCAGTACTTC
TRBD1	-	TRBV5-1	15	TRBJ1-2	CASGQTGGANYGYTF	TGCGCCAGCGGACAGACAGGGGGCGCTAACTATGGCTACACCTTC
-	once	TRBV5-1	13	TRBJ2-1	CASSLEGRSVQFF	TGCGCCAGCAGCTTGGAGGGACGGAGTGTGCAGTTCTTC
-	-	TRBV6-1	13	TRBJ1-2	CASSEAAVYGYTF	TGTGCCAGCAGTGAAGCGGCAGTCTATGGCTACACCTTC
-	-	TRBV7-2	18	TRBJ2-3	CASSLTPLGIASTDTQYF	TGTGCCAGCAGCTTAACTCCCCTTGGGATAGCTAGCACAGATACGCAGTATTTT
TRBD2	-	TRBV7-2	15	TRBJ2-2	CASSLRGSNVGELFF	TGTGCCAGCAGCTTACGCGGGAGTAATGTCGGGGAGCTGTTTTTT
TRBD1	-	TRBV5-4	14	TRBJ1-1	CASRPDRANTEAFF	TGTGCCAGCAGGCCCGACAGGGCAAACACTGAAGCTTTCTTT
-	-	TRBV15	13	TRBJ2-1	CATSRGGRDEQFF	TGTGCCACCAGCAGGGGGGGTCGCGATGAGCAGTTCTTC
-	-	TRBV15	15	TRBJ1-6	CATSREGTENSPLHF	TGTGCCACCAGCAGAGAGGGGACTGAGAATTCACCCCTCCACTTT
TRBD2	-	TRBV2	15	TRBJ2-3	CASTGTRGWRDTQYF	TGTGCCAGCACCGGGACTAGGGGGTGGAGAGATACGCAGTATTTT
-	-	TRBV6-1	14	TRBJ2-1	CASTPNGLYNEQFF	TGTGCCAGCACCCCGAACGGCCTTTACAATGAGCAGTTCTTC